These 13 T cell receptor beta chains were all obtained from the same sample, sequenced in a study of cytomegalovirus exposure and HLA in healthy donors. Researchers ran the PCR with 60 Vbeta and 13 Jbeta primers. The assay was immunoSEQ multiplex PCR, and TCRdb's table has in-frame clones only and misses some. Of about 37,000 clones detected, over 70% appear once; the ten largest clones hold over 5.5%. Sequenced material: PBMCs. The receptors derive from a man younger than 40 in good health and CMV-seronegative.

This chain uses TRBV6-1 with TRBJ2-7; 16 nucleotides align to TRBD2. This CDR3 is 17 amino acids long. The trim removed 2 bases at V and 3 bases at J, leaving 4 bases unmatched. From germline, CDR1 is MNHNS and CDR2 SASEGT. The CDR3 DNA reads as TGTGCCAGCAGTGAACGGGGACTAGCGGGGGGGTTCTACGAGCAGTACTTC. Amino acid sequence: CASSERGLAGGFYEQYF.

This rearrangement joins TRBV19 to TRBJ1-4, with 11 bases fitting TRBD1. Germline V lookup: CDR1 LNHDA, CDR2 SQIVND (reference sequence). The ends lost 3 bases at V and 4 bases at J; junction bases unmatched: 4. The CDR3 length is 16 residues. CDR3 amino acids: CASSISGTGGNEKLFF. The DNA for the CDR3 is TGTGCCAGTAGTATCTCCGGGACAGGGGGTAATGAAAAACTGTTTTTT.

The chain is built from TRBV6-5 and TRBJ1-2; a possible D gene is TRBD1 (6 bases). CDR1 is MNHEY, CDR2 SVGAGI, per germline. The CDR3 runs 14 residues. Trimming removed 0 bases at V and 9 bases at J, with 14 bases between. CDR3 sequence: CASSYSLQGARYTF. CDR3 bases: TGTGCCAGCAGTTACTCGCTACAGGGTGCGCGCTACACCTTC.

V and J are TRBV6-5 and TRBJ2-5, with D possibly TRBD1 on 7 matching bases. The CDR3 consists of 13 residues. Germline CDR1 and CDR2: MNHEY and SVGAGI. Trimming shortened V by 8 bases and J by 6 bases, and 16 bases separated the two germline ends. CDR3 loop: CASGGNRGQTQYF. CDR3 nucleotide sequence: TGTGCCAGCGGCGGGAACAGGGGCCAGACCCAGTACTTC.

The genes are TRBV5-6 and TRBJ1-2; 10 bases are shared with TRBD1. The length of the CDR3 is 15 residues. The J segment lost 7 bases and the V segment lost 4 bases, leaving 10 bases of the junction unmatched. Germline V gene lookup returns CDR1 SGHDT and CDR2 YYEEEE. CDR3 nucleotide sequence: TGTGCCAGCAGCCGGAAGATGACAGGGGGCGGTGGCTACACCTTC. Translation: CASSRKMTGGGGYTF.

This clone was observed a handful of times. The chain couples TRBV11-3 to TRBJ2-7; D perhaps matches TRBD1 (6 bases). V was cut by 5 bases and J by 6 bases, with 14 bases left in between. Germline V gives CDR1 SGHNT, CDR2 YENEEA. The CDR3 length is 13 residues. The CDR3 loop reads CASSLRDNTEQYF. The DNA for the CDR3 is TGTGCCAGCAGCCTCCGGGACAATACCGAGCAGTACTTC.

The chain carries TRBV4-1 and TRBJ1-1; a possible D gene is TRBD1 (5 bases). In germline, CDR1 is MGHRA, CDR2 YSYEKL. V gave up 0 bases and J gave up 10 bases, with 15 bases separating them. This CDR3 contains 14 residues. In DNA form, the CDR3 reads TGCGCCAGCAGCCAAGATGGGGCAGGACGAGGAGCTTTCTTT. Encoded protein: CASSQDGAGRGAFF.

The gene calls are TRBV6-5 and TRBJ1-3, with D perhaps matching TRBD1 (5 bases). Trimming pared 6 bases from V and 0 bases from J, leaving 12 bases between. Germline-derived CDR1 and CDR2 are MNHEY and SVGAGI. There are 15 residues in the CDR3. The DNA of the CDR3 is TGTGCCAGCAGACCAGACAGCCTCTCTGGAAACACCATATATTTT. Translating gives CASRPDSLSGNTIYF.

This clone was seen a single time. J is TRBJ2-7 and V is TRBV27; 8 nucleotides match TRBD2. This CDR3 has 15 amino acids. CDR1 is MNHEY, CDR2 SMNVEV, per germline (reference sequence). V gave up 1 base and J gave up 3 bases; unmatched junction bases: 5. This chain's CDR3 is CASSLLAGGFYEQYF. The CDR3 DNA follows: TGTGCCAGCAGTTTATTGGCGGGAGGATTCTACGAGCAGTACTTC.

This chain uses TRBV5-6 with TRBJ1-5, with TRBD1 identical over 7 bases. Germline trimming cut 4 bases from V and 7 bases from J; bases unmatched to any gene: 11. The CDR3 runs to 15 residues. CDR1 is SGHDT, CDR2 YYEEEE, per germline. Here the CDR3 DNA reads TGTGCCAGCAGCCCCTACAGGGGCGCGCAGCAGCCCCAGCATTTT. Translated, it gives CASSPYRGAQQPQHF.

The chain recombines TRBV5-1 with TRBJ2-1; maybe TRBD2 (5 bases). In germline, CDR1 is SGHRS, CDR2 YFSETQ. Trimming left V 0 bases short and J 6 bases short, with 16 bases between. This CDR3 spans 16 amino acids. The CDR3 DNA reads TGCGCCAGCAGCTTGGTAGGTACTGCGGGCCCCAATGAGCAGTTCTTC. It codes for CASSLVGTAGPNEQFF.

The CDR3 sequence is CASSQGFLAGDYNEQFF. The DNA for the CDR3 is TGTGCCAGTAGTCAAGGGTTCCTAGCGGGAGATTACAATGAGCAGTTCTTC. The chain employs TRBV19 and TRBJ2-1, with 10 bases fitting TRBD2. V was clipped by 5 bases and J by 4 bases; unmatched bases: 11. Germline assignment: CDR1 LNHDA and CDR2 SQIVND (reference sequence). There are 17 residues in the CDR3.

The V gene is TRBV7-8, the J gene TRBJ2-1, with TRBD1 matching 11 bases. Germline V gene lookup returns CDR1 SGHVS and CDR2 FQNEAQ. This CDR3 comprises 15 residues. V shed 8 bases and J 7 bases; nucleotides not matched to a gene: 10. DNA of the CDR3: TGTGCCAGCGACCTCACCGGGACAGGGGGGAATGAGCAGTTCTTC. Amino acid sequence: CASDLTGTGGNEQFF.